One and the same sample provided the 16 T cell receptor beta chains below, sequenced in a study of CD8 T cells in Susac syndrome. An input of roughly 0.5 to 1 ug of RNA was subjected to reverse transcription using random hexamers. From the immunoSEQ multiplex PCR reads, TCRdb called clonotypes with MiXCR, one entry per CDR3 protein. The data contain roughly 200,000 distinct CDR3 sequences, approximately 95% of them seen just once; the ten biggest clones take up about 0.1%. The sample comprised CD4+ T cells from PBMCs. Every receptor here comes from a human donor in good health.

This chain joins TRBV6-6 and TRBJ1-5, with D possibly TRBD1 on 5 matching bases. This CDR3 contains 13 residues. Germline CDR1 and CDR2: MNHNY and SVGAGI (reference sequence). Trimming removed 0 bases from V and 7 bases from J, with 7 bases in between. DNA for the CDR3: TGTGCCAGCAGTTACTCGGGGGAACAGCCCCAGCATTTT. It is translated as CASSYSGEQPQHF.

CDR3 coding DNA: TGTGCCAGCAGCGTAGGTCAGAGAAATGAAAAACTGTTTTTT. Translated, it gives CASSVGQRNEKLFF. The chain recombines TRBV9 with TRBJ1-4; D gene unclear. V was cut by 0 bases and J by 5 bases, with 8 bases left in between. CDR1 is SGDLS and CDR2 is YYNGEE in the germline V gene. This CDR3 is built from 14 residues.

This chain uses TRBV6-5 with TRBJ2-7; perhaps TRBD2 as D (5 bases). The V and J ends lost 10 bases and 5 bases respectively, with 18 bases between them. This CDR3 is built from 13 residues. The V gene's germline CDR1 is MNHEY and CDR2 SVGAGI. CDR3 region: CATRGTGFHEQYF. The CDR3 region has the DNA TGTGCCACCCGTGGTACGGGGTTCCACGAGCAGTACTTC.

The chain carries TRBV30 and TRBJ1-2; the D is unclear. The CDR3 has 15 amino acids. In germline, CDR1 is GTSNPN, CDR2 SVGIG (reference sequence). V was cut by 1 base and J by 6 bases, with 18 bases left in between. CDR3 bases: TGTGCCTGGAGTGCTCGTGCAGCAGGATCAAATGGCTACACCTTC. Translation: CAWSARAAGSNGYTF.

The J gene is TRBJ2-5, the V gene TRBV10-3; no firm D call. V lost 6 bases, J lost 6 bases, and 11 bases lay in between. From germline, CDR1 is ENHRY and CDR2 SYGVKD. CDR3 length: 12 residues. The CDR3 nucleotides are TGTGCCATCAGCGCCGAGGAGCAGACCCAGTACTTC. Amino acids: CAISAEEQTQYF.

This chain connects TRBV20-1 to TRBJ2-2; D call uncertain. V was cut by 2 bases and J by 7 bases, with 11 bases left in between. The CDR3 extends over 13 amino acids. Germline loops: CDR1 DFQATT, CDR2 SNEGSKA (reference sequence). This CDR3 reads CSARLLSVGELFF. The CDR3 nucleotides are TGCAGTGCTAGACTTCTCTCAGTCGGGGAGCTGTTTTTT.

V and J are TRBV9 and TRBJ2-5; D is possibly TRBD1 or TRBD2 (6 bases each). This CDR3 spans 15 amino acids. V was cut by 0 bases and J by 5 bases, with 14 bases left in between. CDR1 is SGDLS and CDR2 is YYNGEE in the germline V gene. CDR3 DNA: TGTGCCAGCAGCGTAGGATTGGGGGGCCGGGAGACCCAGTACTTC. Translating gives CASSVGLGGRETQYF.

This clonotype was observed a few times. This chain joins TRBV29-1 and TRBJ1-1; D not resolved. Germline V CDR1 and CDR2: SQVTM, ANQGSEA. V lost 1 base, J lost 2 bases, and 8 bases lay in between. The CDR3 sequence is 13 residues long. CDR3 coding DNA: TGCAGCGTTGAAGTCTCAGCTAACACTGAAGCTTTCTTT. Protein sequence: CSVEVSANTEAFF.

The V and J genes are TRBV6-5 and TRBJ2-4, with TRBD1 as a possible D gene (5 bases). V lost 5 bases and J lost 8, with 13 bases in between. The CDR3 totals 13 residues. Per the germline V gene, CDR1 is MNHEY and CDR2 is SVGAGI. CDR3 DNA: TGTGCCAGCAGTCGGACACCACGAGACATTCAGTACTTC. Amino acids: CASSRTPRDIQYF.

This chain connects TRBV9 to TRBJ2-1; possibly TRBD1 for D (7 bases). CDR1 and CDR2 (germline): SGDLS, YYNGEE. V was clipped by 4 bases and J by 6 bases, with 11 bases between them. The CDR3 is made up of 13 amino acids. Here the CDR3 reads CASSRRGLNEQFF. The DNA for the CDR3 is TGTGCCAGCAGCCGGAGGGGGCTCAATGAGCAGTTCTTC.

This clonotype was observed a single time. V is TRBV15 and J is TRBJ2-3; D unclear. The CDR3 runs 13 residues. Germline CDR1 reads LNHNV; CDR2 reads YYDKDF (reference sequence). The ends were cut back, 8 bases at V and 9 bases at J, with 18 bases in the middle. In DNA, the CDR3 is TGTGCCACCTCGAACCCAGGTCAGGAAACGCAGTATTTT. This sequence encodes CATSNPGQETQYF.

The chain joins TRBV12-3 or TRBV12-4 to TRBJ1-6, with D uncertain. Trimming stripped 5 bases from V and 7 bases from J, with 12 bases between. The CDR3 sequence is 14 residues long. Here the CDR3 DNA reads TGTGCCAGCAGTAAGGGAATCAAAAATTCACCCCTCCACTTT. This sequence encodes CASSKGIKNSPLHF.

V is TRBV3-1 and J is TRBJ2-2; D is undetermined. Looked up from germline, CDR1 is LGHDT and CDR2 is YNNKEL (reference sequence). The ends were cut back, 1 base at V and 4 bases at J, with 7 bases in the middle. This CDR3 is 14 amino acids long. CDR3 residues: CASSQAASTGELFF. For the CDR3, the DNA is TGTGCCAGCAGCCAAGCCGCGAGCACCGGGGAGCTGTTTTTT. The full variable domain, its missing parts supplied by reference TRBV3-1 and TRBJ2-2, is DTAVSQTPKYLVTQMGNDKSIKCEQNLGHDTMYWYKQDSKKFLKIMFSYNNKELIINETVPNRFSPKSPDKAHLNLHINSLELGDSAVYFCASSQAASTGELFFGEGSRLTVL.

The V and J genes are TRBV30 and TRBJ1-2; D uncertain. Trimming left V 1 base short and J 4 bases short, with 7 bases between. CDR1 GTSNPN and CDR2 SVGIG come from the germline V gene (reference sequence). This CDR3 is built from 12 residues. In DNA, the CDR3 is TGTGCCTGGAGTGCAGGAAGCTATGGCTACACCTTC. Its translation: CAWSAGSYGYTF.

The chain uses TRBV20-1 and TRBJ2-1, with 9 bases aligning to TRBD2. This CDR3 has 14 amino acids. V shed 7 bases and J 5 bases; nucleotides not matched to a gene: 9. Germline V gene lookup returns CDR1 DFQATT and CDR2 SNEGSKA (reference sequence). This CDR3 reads CSGGSSGSHNEQFF. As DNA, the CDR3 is TGCAGTGGAGGGAGTAGCGGGAGCCACAATGAGCAGTTCTTC.

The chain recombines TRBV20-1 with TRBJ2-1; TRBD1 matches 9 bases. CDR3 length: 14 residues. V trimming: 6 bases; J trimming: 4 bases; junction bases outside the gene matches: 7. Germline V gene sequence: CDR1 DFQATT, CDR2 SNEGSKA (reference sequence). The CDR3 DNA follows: TGCAGTGCCCCGACAGGGGGAGTATACAATGAGCAGTTCTTC. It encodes CSAPTGGVYNEQFF.